These 22 T cell receptor beta chains were sequenced from one sample in a study of blood T cell repertoires in COVID-19. The repertoire was sequenced with immunoSEQ multiplex PCR; TCRdb's copy has only in-frame clones and lacks some. The sample lists about 63,000 clones, 76% occurring once. The specimen sequenced was peripheral blood. The receptors stem from an elderly woman with acute or convalescent COVID-19.

The chain couples TRBV4-3 to TRBJ2-7, with 15 bases matching TRBD2. The V segment lost 4 bases and the J segment 0 bases; nucleotides outside the gene matches: 4. The germline CDR1 and CDR2 sequences are LGHNA and YSLEER. The CDR3 length is 17 residues. The CDR3 sequence is CASSPGLAGGLSYEQYF. Written as DNA, the CDR3 is TGCGCCAGCAGCCCAGGACTAGCGGGAGGGCTCTCCTACGAGCAGTACTTC.

This clone was seen only a few times. This chain connects TRBV6-5 to TRBJ2-2; possible D gene TRBD1, 5 bases. V lost 8 bases and J 6 bases, leaving 16 bases between the germline ends. The CDR3 consists of 14 residues. The germline gives CDR1 MNHEY, CDR2 SVGAGI. Here the CDR3 DNA reads TGTGCCAGCGGGCAGGGTGCTAGGGCCGGGGAGCTGTTTTTT. It codes for CASGQGARAGELFF.

The chain uses TRBV19 and TRBJ1-2; D might be TRBD1 (6 bases). V was pared by 8 bases and J by 1 base, with 14 bases between. The length of the CDR3 is 14 residues. CDR1 and CDR2 (germline): LNHDA, SQIVND (reference sequence). The CDR3 DNA sequence: TGTGCCAGTTCCAGACAGGCTAGTAACTATGGCTACACCTTC. Translation: CASSRQASNYGYTF.

The rearrangement joins TRBV9 to TRBJ2-2; 9 nucleotides match TRBD2. The V and J ends lost 4 bases and 5 bases, in that order; junction bases with no gene match: 6. Germline V gene lookup returns CDR1 SGDLS and CDR2 YYNGEE. The CDR3 runs 15 residues. CDR3 sequence reads: CASSRGGVETGELFF. DNA of the CDR3: TGTGCCAGCAGCCGCGGGGGGGTGGAAACCGGGGAGCTGTTTTTT. The full variable domain, with the rest looked up from reference TRBV9 and TRBJ2-2, is DSGVTQTPKHLITATGQRVTLRCSPRSGDLSVYWYQQSLDQGLQFLIQYYNGEERAKGNILERFSAQQFPDLHSELNLSSLELGDSALYFCASSRGGVETGELFFGEGSRLTVL.

The V gene is TRBV7-9, the J gene TRBJ2-5; D may be TRBD2 (5 bases). The CDR3 length is 16 residues. Germline lookup yields CDR1 SEHNR and CDR2 FQNEAQ (reference sequence). V lost 5 bases, J lost 2 bases, and 18 bases lay in between. CDR3 amino acids: CASSPAVGSEQETQYF. The CDR3 DNA reads TGTGCCAGCAGCCCGGCAGTAGGGAGCGAACAAGAGACCCAGTACTTC.

This sequence joins TRBV2 and TRBJ2-6; D call uncertain. The V and J ends lost 5 bases and 4 bases respectively, with 12 bases between them. The CDR3 is 15 residues long. Germline values: CDR1 SNHLY, CDR2 FYNNEI. This chain's CDR3 is CASSYTEPGANVLTF. The CDR3, as DNA: TGTGCCAGCAGTTACACAGAGCCCGGGGCCAACGTCCTGACTTTC.

The genes are TRBV9 and TRBJ2-1; D ambiguous. With 7 bases removed from V and 0 bases from J, the gap between germline ends came to 11 bases. Germline CDR1 is SGDLS and CDR2 is YYNGEE. The CDR3 runs to 14 residues. The DNA of the CDR3 is TGTGCCAGCTGTGCCGGTGACTCCTACAATGAGCAGTTCTTC. This codes for CASCAGDSYNEQFF.

The chain uses TRBV28 and TRBJ1-3; the match to TRBD1 covers 8 bases. The CDR3 is 13 residues long. V shed 10 bases, J shed 6 bases, and the junction held 8 bases outside the gene matches. Germline values: CDR1 MDHEN, CDR2 SYDVKM. The CDR3 nucleotides read TGTGCCACACGGACAGGGATGGAAAACACCATATATTTT. Translation gives CATRTGMENTIYF. Full variable domain (remainder filled in from reference TRBV28 and TRBJ1-3): DVKVTQSSRYLVKRTGEKVFLECVQDMDHENMFWYRQDPGLGLRLIYFSYDVKMKEKGDIPEGYSVSREKKERFSLILESASTNQTSMYLCATRTGMENTIYFGEGSWLTVV.

Written as DNA, the CDR3 is TGTGCCAGCAGCCGTGACAGGGCTTACACTGGAAACACCATATATTTT. This translates into CASSRDRAYTGNTIYF. This sequence joins TRBV7-9 and TRBJ1-3; 7 bases are shared with TRBD1. The CDR3 extends over 16 amino acids. Looked up from germline, CDR1 is SEHNR and CDR2 is FQNEAQ (reference sequence). V dropped 5 bases and J dropped 2; count of bases not matched to a gene: 9. The full variable domain, rest sourced from reference TRBV7-9 and TRBJ1-3, is DTGVSQNPRHKITKRGQNVTFRCDPISEHNRLYWYRQTLGQGPEFLTYFQNEAQLEKSRLLSDRFSAERPKGSFSTLEIQRTEQGDSAMYLCASSRDRAYTGNTIYFGEGSWLTVV.

The V gene is TRBV7-3, the J gene TRBJ2-5; 8 bases align to TRBD1. Trimming cost V 5 bases and J 3 bases; bases outside gene matches: 2. The CDR3 contains 13 residues. CDR1 SGHTA and CDR2 FQGTGA come from the germline V gene. The DNA for the CDR3 is TGTGCCAGCAGCCTACAGGGGGAAGAGACCCAGTACTTC. This encodes CASSLQGEETQYF.

The chain joins TRBV7-6 to TRBJ2-2, with TRBD2 identical over 8 bases. Germline V CDR1 and CDR2: SGHVS, FNYEAQ. V shed 3 bases and J 1 base; nucleotides not matched to a gene: 10. The CDR3 spans 18 residues. The DNA of the CDR3 is TGTGCCAGCAGCTTGTCCTACCGCGCGGGGGGGAACACCGGGGAGCTGTTTTTT. It codes for CASSLSYRAGGNTGELFF.

This clone has only a few counts. The chain couples TRBV18 to TRBJ2-1, with D possibly TRBD1 on 6 matching bases. V lost 3 bases, J lost 4 bases, and 10 bases lay in between. This CDR3 is built from 14 residues. Germline CDR1 KGHSH, CDR2 LQKENI. CDR3 protein: CASSPSDSYNEQFF. The CDR3 coding sequence is TGTGCCAGCTCACCTTCGGACAGTTACAATGAGCAGTTCTTC.

The chain recombines TRBV29-1 with TRBJ2-7; D unclear. This CDR3 spans 13 amino acids. Trimming stripped 4 bases from V and 4 bases from J, with 14 bases between. The germline gives CDR1 SQVTM, CDR2 ANQGSEA. CDR3 protein: CSVGSTPTYEQYF. The CDR3 DNA follows: TGCAGCGTTGGCTCGACACCTACTTACGAGCAGTACTTC.

This chain links TRBV5-1 with TRBJ1-2; 7 bases agree with TRBD1. Trimming removed 2 bases from V and 3 bases from J; junction bases left unmatched: 7. CDR3 size: 15 residues. CDR1 and CDR2 (germline): SGHRS, YFSETQ. The CDR3 coding sequence is TGCGCCAGCAGCTTAAGACAGGGAAAGGACTATGGCTACACCTTC. It specifies CASSLRQGKDYGYTF.

The J gene is TRBJ2-1, the V gene TRBV7-2, with 8 bases aligning to TRBD1. The CDR3 is 15 residues long. Germline CDR1 reads SGHTA; CDR2 reads FQGNSA. V lost 3 bases, J lost 0 bases, and 1 base stayed unmatched. Here the CDR3 DNA reads TGTGCCAGCAGCTTCGACAGGGGCTCCTACAATGAGCAGTTCTTC. This sequence encodes CASSFDRGSYNEQFF. Variable domain in full (rest from reference TRBV7-2 and TRBJ2-1): GAGVSQSPSNKVTEKGKDVELRCDPISGHTALYWYRQSLGQGLEFLIYFQGNSAPDKSGLPSDRFSAERTGGSVSTLTIQRTQQEDSAVYLCASSFDRGSYNEQFFGPGTRLTVL.

The chain couples TRBV6-5 to TRBJ1-6, with no clear D. Trimming left V 0 bases short and J 7 bases short, with 4 bases between. Germline loops: CDR1 MNHEY, CDR2 SVGAGI. This CDR3 is built from 13 residues. The DNA for the CDR3 is TGTGCCAGCAGTTACTCTCTAAATTCACCCCTCCACTTT. As protein: CASSYSLNSPLHF.

Only one count was recorded for this clone. V and J are TRBV19 and TRBJ1-6; a possible D gene is TRBD1 (6 bases). The germline V gene encodes CDR1 LNHDA and CDR2 SQIVND (reference sequence). V lost 8 bases and J 5 bases, leaving 16 bases between the germline ends. This CDR3 spans 15 amino acids. The CDR3 DNA reads as TGTGCCAGTCGGACAGACGGGTCGAATAATTCACCCCTCCACTTT. Amino acids: CASRTDGSNNSPLHF.

The rearrangement joins TRBV2 to TRBJ1-1; D gene ambiguous. Germline loops: CDR1 SNHLY, CDR2 FYNNEI. The V end was cut by 6 bases, the J end by 4 bases, with 12 bases between. The CDR3 is 13 amino acids. CDR3 in DNA: TGTGCCAGCAGGAGAGGGTGGAGCACTGAAGCTTTCTTT. It yields the protein CASRRGWSTEAFF.

This clone appeared once. The V call is TRBV7-2, the J call TRBJ2-7; 14 bases match TRBD2. V gave up 5 bases and J gave up 1 base; unmatched junction bases: 4. CDR1 SGHTA and CDR2 FQGNSA come from the germline V gene. The CDR3 sequence is 16 residues long. The DNA for the CDR3 is TGTGCCAGCAGCGGAGGGACTAGCGGGAGTTCCTACGAGCAGTACTTC. Its protein product is CASSGGTSGSSYEQYF.

The chain carries TRBV11-2 and TRBJ2-3; 8 bases fit TRBD1. The junction had 7 bases not matched to a gene; V was cut back by 5 bases and J by 3 bases. Germline V lookup: CDR1 SGHAT, CDR2 FQNNGV. The CDR3 is 15 amino acids. This CDR3 reads CASSHPDRVTDTQYF. As DNA, the CDR3 is TGTGCCAGCAGCCACCCGGACAGGGTAACAGATACGCAGTATTTT. Using reference TRBV11-2 and TRBJ2-3 for the parts outside the CDR3, the full variable domain is EAGVAQSPRYKIIEKRQSVAFWCNPISGHATLYWYQQILGQGPKLLIQFQNNGVVDDSQLPKDRFSAERLKGVDSTLKIQPAKLEDSAVYLCASSHPDRVTDTQYFGPGTRLTVL.

This sequence joins TRBV7-2 and TRBJ2-2; TRBD2 agrees at 13 bases. CDR3 length equals 19 residues. V lost 2 bases, J lost 7 bases, and 13 bases stayed unmatched. Germline values: CDR1 SGHTA, CDR2 FQGNSA. CDR3 DNA sequence: TGTGCCAGCAGCTTACCCCAGAGGACTAGCGGGAGTCGTGTCGGGGAGCTGTTTTTT. Translation gives CASSLPQRTSGSRVGELFF.

V is TRBV3-1 (or the pseudogene TRBV3-2) and J is TRBJ1-5; D remains unclear. Trimming stripped 6 bases from V and 4 bases from J, with 16 bases between. Per germline, CDR1 LGHDT and CDR2 YNNKEL (reference sequence). This CDR3 spans 15 amino acids. The CDR3 region is CASSLGRVGNQPQHF. CDR3 sequence (DNA): TGTGCCAGCAGTCTCGGGCGGGTAGGGAATCAGCCCCAGCATTTT.